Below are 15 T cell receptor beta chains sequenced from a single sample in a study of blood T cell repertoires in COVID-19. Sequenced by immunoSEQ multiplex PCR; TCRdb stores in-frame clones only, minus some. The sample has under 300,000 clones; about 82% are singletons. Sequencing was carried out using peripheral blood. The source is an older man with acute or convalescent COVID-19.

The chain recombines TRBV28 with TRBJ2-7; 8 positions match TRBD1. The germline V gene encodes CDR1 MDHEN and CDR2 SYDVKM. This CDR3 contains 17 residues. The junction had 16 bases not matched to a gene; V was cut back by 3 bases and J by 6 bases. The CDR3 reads CASSFGSQGAARGEQYF. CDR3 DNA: TGTGCCAGCAGTTTCGGAAGCCAGGGGGCGGCAAGAGGCGAGCAGTACTTC. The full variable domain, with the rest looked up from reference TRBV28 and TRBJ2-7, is DVKVTQSSRYLVKRTGEKVFLECVQDMDHENMFWYRQDPGLGLRLIYFSYDVKMKEKGDIPEGYSVSREKKERFSLILESASTNQTSMYLCASSFGSQGAARGEQYFGPGTRLTVT.

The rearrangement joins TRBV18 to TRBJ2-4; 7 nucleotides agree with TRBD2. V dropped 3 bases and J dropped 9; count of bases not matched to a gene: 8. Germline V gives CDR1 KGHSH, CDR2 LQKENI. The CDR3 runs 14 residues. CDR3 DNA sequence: TGTGCCAGCTCACCGGCGACGCGGGAGAGCATTCAGTACTTC. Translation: CASSPATRESIQYF.

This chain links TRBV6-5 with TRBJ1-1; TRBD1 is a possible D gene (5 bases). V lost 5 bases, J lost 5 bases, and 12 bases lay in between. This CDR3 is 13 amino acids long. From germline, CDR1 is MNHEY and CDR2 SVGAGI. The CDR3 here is CASSQSGGTEAFF. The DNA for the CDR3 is TGTGCCAGCAGTCAATCCGGGGGGACTGAAGCTTTCTTT.

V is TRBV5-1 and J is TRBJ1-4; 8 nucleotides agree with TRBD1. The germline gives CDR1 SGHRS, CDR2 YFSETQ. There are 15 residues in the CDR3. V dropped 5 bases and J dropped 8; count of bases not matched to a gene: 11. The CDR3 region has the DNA TGCGCCAGCAGTGCAACGACAGGGGTATTGGAAAAACTGTTTTTT. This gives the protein CASSATTGVLEKLFF.

The DNA of the CDR3 is TGTGCCAGCTGGGGGCTCTGGATGAACACTGAAGCTTTCTTT. Translating it yields CASWGLWMNTEAFF. V and J are TRBV28 and TRBJ1-1; possibly TRBD1 for D (6 bases). CDR3 size: 14 residues. Germline assignment: CDR1 MDHEN and CDR2 SYDVKM. V was cut by 8 bases and J by 0 bases, with 13 bases left in between.

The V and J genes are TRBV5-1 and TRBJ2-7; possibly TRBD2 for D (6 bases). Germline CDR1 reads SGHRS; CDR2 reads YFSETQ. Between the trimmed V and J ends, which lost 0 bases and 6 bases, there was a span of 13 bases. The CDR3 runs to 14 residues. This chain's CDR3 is CASSLGGGSGEQYF. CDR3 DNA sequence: TGCGCCAGCAGCTTGGGGGGAGGCAGTGGCGAGCAGTACTTC.

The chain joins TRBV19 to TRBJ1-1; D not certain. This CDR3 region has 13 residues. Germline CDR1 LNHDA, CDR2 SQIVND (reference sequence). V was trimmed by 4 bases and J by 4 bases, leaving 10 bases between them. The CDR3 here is CASSSLGGTEAFF. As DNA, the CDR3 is TGTGCCAGTAGTAGCCTCGGCGGCACTGAAGCTTTCTTT.

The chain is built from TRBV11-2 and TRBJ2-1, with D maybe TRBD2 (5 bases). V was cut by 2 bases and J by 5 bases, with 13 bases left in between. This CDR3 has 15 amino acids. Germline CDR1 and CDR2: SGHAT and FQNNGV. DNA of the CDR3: TGTGCCAGCAGCTTATTGGGGAGTGTAGACAATGAGCAGTTCTTC. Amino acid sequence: CASSLLGSVDNEQFF. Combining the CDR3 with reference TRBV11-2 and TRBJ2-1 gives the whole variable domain EAGVAQSPRYKIIEKRQSVAFWCNPISGHATLYWYQQILGQGPKLLIQFQNNGVVDDSQLPKDRFSAERLKGVDSTLKIQPAKLEDSAVYLCASSLLGSVDNEQFFGPGTRLTVL.

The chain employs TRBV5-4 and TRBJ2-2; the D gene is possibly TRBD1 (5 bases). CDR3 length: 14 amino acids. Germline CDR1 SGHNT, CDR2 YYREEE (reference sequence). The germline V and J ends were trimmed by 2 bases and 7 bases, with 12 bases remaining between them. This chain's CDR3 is CASSLVREGGELFF. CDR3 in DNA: TGTGCCAGCAGCTTAGTCAGGGAAGGCGGGGAGCTGTTTTTT.

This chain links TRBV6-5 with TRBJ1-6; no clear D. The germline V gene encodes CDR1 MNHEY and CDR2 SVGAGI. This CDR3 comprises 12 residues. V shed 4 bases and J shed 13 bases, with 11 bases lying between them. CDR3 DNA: TGTGCCAGCAGTTCACCGGGAATTCCCCTCCACTTT. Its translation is CASSSPGIPLHF.

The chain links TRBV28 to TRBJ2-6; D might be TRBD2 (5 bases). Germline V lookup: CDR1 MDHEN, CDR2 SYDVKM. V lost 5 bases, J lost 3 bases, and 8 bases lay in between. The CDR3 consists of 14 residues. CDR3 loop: CASSAGGGANVLTF. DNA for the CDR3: TGTGCCAGCAGTGCCGGAGGTGGGGCCAACGTCCTGACTTTC.

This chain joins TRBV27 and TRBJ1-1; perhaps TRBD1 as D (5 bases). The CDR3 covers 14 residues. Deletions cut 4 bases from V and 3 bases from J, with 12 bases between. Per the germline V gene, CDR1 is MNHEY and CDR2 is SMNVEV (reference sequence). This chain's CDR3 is CASSSAGRYTEAFF. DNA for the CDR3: TGTGCCAGCAGTTCCGCAGGGCGGTACACTGAAGCTTTCTTT.

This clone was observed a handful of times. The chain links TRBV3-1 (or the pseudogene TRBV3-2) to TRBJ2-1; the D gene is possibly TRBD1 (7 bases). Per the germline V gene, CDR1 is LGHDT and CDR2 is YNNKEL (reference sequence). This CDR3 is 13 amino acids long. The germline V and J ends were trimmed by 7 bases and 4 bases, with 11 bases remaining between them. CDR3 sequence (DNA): TGTGCCAGCAACAGGGGACTGTACAATGAGCAGTTCTTC. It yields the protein CASNRGLYNEQFF.

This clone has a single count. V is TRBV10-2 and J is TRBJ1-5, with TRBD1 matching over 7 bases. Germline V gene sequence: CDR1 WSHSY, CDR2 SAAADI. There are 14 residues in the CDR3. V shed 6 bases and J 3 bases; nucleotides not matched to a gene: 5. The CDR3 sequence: CASSPQGDNQPQHF. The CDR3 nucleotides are TGCGCCAGCAGCCCCCAGGGGGACAATCAGCCCCAGCATTTT.

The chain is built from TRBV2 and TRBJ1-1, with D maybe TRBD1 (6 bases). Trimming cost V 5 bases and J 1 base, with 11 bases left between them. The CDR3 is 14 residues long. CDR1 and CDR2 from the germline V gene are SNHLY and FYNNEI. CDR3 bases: TGTGCCAGCAGTCCAGGGGCAGGGAACACTGAAGCTTTCTTT. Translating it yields CASSPGAGNTEAFF. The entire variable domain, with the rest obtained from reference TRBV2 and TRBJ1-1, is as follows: EPEVTQTPSHQVTQMGQEVILRCVPISNHLYFYWYRQILGQKVEFLVSFYNNEISEKSEIFDDQFSVERPDGSNFTLKIRSTKLEDSAMYFCASSPGAGNTEAFFGQGTRLTVV.